This record concerns one T cell receptor beta chain sequence. Its specificity is unknown. Thawed PBMCs were FACS-sorted into unstimulated CD4+CD25+CD127- regulatory T cells, CD4+CD25- non-regulatory cells, CD4 and CD8 cells. This specimen comes from a study of Tregs in tolerant kidney transplant recipients. About the study: The nonmyeloablative bone marrow transplants came from related graft donors, with transient mixed chimerism.

CDR3 length: 16 residues. V was cut by 0 bases and J by 11 bases, with 23 bases left in between. From germline, CDR1 is GTSNPN and CDR2 SVGIG (reference sequence). General study points: Biological reproducibility was not directly addressed, but technical replication error appeared minimal. The small number of patients limits these findings pending further validation.

TCRdb's table, derived via immunoSEQ multiplex PCR, lists solely in-frame clones and lacks some. The table includes about 110,000 clones, around 87% detected once. The chain couples TRBV30 to TRBJ1-5; tentative D call: TRBD1 (5 bases). The source was CD4+ T cells from blood, collected before the transplant. The sequence came from a human donor who received a combined kidney and bone marrow transplant. CDR3 sequence (DNA): TGTGCCTGGAGTGTTGTGGACAAGGGTCCGGGTGAGACCCAGCATTTT. Its translation: CAWSVVDKGPGETQHF.